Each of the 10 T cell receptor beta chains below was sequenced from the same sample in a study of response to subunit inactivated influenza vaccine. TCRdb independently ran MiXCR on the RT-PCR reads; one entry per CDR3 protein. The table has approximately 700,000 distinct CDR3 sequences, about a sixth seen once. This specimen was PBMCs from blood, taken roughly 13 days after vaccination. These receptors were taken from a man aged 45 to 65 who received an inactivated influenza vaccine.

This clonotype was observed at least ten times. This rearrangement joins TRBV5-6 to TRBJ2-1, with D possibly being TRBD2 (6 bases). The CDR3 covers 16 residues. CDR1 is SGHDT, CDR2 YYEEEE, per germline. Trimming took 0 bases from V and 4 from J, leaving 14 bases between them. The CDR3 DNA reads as TGTGCCAGCAGCTTGGCCATGGGGGGTATTTACAATGAGCAGTTCTTC. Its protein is CASSLAMGGIYNEQFF.

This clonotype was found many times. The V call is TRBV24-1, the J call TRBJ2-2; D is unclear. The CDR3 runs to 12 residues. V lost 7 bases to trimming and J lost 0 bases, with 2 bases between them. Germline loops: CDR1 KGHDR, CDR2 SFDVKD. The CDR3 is CATRSNTGELFF. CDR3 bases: TGTGCCACCAGGTCGAACACCGGGGAGCTGTTTTTT.

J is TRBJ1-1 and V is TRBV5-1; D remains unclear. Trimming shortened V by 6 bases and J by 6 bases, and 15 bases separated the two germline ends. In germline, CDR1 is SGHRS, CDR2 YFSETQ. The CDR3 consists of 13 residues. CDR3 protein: CASKIGSGSEAFF. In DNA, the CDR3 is TGCGCCAGCAAGATCGGCAGTGGGTCTGAAGCTTTCTTT.

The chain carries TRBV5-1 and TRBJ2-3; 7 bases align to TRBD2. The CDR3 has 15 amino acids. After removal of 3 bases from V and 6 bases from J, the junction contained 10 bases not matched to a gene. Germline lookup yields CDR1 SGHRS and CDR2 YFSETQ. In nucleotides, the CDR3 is TGCGCCAGCAGCTGGAGAGCGGGATTGTCGGATACGCAGTATTTT. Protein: CASSWRAGLSDTQYF.

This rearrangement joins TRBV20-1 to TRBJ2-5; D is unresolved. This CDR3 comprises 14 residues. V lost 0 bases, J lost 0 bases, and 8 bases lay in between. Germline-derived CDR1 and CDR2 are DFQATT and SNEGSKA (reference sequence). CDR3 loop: CSARDGAYQETQYF. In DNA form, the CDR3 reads TGCAGTGCTAGAGATGGAGCGTACCAAGAGACCCAGTACTTC.

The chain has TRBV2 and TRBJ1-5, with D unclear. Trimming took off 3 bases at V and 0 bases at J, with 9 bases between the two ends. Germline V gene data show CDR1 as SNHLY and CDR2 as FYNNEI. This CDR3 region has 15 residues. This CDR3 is CASSELDVSNQPQHF. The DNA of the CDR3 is TGTGCCAGCAGTGAGTTGGACGTTAGCAATCAGCCCCAGCATTTT.

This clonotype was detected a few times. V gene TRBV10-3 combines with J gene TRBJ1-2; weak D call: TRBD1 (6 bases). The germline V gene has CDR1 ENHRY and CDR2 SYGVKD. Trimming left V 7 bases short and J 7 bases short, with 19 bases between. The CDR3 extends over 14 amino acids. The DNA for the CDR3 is TGTGCCATCACGGCGGGGATTACAGGGTCTGGCTACACCTTC. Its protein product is CAITAGITGSGYTF.

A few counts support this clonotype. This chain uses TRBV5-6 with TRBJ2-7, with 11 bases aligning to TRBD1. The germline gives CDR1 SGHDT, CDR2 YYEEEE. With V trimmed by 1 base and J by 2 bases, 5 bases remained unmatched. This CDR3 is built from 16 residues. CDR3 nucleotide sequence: TGTGCCAGCAGCTTGTCTCCGGGACAGGGGGCCTACGAGCAGTACTTC. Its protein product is CASSLSPGQGAYEQYF.

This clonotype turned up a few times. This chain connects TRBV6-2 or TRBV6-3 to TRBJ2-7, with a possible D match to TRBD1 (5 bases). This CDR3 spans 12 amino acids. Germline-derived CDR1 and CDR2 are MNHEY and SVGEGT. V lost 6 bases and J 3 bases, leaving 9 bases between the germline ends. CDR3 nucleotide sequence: TGTGCCAGCAGACTTGACAGCTACGAGCAGTACTTC. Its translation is CASRLDSYEQYF.

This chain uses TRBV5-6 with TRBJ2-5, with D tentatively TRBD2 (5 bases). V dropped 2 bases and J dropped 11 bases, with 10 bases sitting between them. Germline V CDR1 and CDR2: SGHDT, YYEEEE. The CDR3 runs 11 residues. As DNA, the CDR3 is TGTGCCAGCAGCTTTTTCGAGCGGCAGTACTTC. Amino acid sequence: CASSFFERQYF.